This entry is about one T cell receptor beta chain. The data were obtained in a study of blood T cell repertoires in COVID-19. Background on the study: The study drew acute and convalescent COVID-19 samples from the United States, Italy and Spain.

Germline CDR1 is LNHDA and CDR2 is SQIVND (reference sequence). The CDR3 spans 13 residues. The trim removed 4 bases at V and 3 bases at J, leaving 3 bases unmatched. Sequencing used immunoSEQ multiplex PCR; TCRdb keeps in-frame clones, though not all of them. The sample lists just over 300,000 clones, 87% occurring once. Participants came from some 23 US areas, aged about 18 to 100 years. Clinical history reported by participants formed the basis on which cohorts were assigned. The chain links TRBV19 to TRBJ2-7, with 7 bases fitting TRBD1. The specimen was PBMCs or T cells enriched from blood (not recorded which). This TCR derives from a woman aged 18-29 years who had recovered from COVID-19. The CDR3 here is CASSKTGIYEQYF. CDR3 sequence (DNA): TGTGCCAGTAGTAAGACAGGGATCTACGAGCAGTACTTC.